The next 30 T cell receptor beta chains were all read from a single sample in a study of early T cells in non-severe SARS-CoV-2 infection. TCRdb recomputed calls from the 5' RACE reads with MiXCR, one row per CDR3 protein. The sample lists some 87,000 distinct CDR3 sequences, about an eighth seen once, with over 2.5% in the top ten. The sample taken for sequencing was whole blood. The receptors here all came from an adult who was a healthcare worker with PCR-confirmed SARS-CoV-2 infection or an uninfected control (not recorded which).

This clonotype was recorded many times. CDR3 in DNA: TGTGCCAGCAGCCTTTTAGGGTCGGATGAGCAGTTCTTC. Translated, it gives CASSLLGSDEQFF. The chain links TRBV5-6 to TRBJ2-1, with D unresolved. V was clipped by 4 bases and J by 8 bases, with 13 bases between them. The germline gives CDR1 SGHDT, CDR2 YYEEEE. The CDR3 contains 13 residues.

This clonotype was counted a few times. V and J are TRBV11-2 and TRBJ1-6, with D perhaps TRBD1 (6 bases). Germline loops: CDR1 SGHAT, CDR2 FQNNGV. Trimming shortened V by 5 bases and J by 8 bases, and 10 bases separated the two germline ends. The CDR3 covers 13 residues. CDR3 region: CASSVHRDSPLHF. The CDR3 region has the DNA TGTGCCAGCAGCGTCCACAGGGATTCACCCCTCCACTTT.

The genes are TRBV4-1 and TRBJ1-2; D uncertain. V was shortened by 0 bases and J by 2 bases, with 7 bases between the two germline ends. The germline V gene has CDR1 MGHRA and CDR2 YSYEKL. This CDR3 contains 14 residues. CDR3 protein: CASSQDPLNYGYTF. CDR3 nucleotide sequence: TGCGCCAGCAGCCAAGATCCCCTCAACTATGGCTACACCTTC.

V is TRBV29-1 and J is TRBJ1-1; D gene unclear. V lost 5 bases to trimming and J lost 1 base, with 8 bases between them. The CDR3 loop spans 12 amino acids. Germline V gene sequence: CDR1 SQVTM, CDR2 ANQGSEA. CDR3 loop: CSVRQTNTEAFF. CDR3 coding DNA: TGCAGCGTTCGGCAGACGAACACTGAAGCTTTCTTT.

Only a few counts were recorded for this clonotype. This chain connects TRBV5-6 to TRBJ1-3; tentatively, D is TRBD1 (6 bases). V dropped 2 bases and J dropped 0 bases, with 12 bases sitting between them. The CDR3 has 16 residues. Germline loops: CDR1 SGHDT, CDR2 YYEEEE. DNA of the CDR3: TGTGCCAGCAGCTTTGGCACAGGGACCTCTGGAAACACCATATATTTT. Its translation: CASSFGTGTSGNTIYF.

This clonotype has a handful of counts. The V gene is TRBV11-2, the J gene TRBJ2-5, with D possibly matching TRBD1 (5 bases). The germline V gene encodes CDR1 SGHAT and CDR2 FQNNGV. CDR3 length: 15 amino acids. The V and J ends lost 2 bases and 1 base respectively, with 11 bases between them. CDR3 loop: CASSLYAGLQETQYF. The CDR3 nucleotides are TGTGCCAGCAGCTTATACGCAGGGCTCCAAGAGACCCAGTACTTC.

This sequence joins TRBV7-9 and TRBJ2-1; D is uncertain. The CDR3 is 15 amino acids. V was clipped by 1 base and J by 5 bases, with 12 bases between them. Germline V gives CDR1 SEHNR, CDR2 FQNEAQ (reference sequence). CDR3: CASSLEQTRNNEQFF. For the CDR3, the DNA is TGTGCCAGCAGCTTAGAACAGACCCGTAACAATGAGCAGTTCTTC.

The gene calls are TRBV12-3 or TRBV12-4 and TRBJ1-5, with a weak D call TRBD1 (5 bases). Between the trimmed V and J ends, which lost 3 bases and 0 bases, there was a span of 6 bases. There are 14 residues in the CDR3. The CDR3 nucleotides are TGTGCCAGCAGTTTGGGGCTTAGCAATCAGCCCCAGCATTTT. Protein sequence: CASSLGLSNQPQHF.

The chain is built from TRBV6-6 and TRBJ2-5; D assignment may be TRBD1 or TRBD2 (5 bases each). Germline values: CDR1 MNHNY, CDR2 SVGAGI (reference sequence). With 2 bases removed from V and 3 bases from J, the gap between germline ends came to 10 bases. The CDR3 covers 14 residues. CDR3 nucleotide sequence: TGTGCCAGCAGTTACGGGGGTAGAAAAGAGACCCAGTACTTC. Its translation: CASSYGGRKETQYF.

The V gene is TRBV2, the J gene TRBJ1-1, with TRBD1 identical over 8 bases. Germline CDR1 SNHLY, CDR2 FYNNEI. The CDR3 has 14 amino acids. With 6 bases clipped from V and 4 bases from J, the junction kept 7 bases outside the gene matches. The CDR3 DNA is TGTGCCAGCAGGGGGACAGGATTTTTCACTGAAGCTTTCTTT. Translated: CASRGTGFFTEAFF. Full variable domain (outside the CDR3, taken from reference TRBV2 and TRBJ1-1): EPEVTQTPSHQVTQMGQEVILRCVPISNHLYFYWYRQILGQKVEFLVSFYNNEISEKSEIFDDQFSVERPDGSNFTLKIRSTKLEDSAMYFCASRGTGFFTEAFFGQGTRLTVV.

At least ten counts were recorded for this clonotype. The CDR3 spells CASSSGGESIQYF. The CDR3 DNA reads as TGTGCCAGCAGCTCAGGGGGCGAAAGCATTCAGTACTTC. The chain combines TRBV7-3 with TRBJ2-4; the match to TRBD1 covers 8 bases. The germline gives CDR1 SGHTA, CDR2 FQGTGA. With 4 bases clipped from V and 9 bases from J, the junction kept 5 bases outside the gene matches. CDR3 length equals 13 residues.

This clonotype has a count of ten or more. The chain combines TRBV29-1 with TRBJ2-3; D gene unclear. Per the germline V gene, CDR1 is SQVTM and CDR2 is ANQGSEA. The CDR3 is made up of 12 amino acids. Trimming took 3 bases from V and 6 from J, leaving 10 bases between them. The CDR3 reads CSVDLGWDTQYF. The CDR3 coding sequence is TGCAGCGTTGATCTGGGTTGGGATACGCAGTATTTT.

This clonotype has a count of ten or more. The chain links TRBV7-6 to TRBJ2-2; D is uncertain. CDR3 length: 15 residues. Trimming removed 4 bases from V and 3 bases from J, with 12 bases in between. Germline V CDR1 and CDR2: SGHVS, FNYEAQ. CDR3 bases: TGTGCCAGCAGCTCTACCCTAGGATACACCGGGGAGCTGTTTTTT. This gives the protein CASSSTLGYTGELFF.

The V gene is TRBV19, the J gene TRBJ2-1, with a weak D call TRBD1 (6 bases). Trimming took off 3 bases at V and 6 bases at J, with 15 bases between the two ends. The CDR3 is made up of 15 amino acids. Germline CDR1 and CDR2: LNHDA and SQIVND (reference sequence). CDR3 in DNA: TGTGCCAGTAGTATTCCAGGGGCTTTTTTCAATGAGCAGTTCTTC. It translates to CASSIPGAFFNEQFF.

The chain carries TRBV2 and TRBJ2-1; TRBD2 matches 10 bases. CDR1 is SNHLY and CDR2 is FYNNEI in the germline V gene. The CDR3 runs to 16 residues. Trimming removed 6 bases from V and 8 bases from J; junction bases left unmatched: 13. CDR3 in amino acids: CASRLEREGISDEQFF. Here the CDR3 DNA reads TGTGCCAGCAGACTCGAGCGGGAGGGCATTTCCGATGAGCAGTTCTTC. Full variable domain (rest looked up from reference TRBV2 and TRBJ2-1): EPEVTQTPSHQVTQMGQEVILRCVPISNHLYFYWYRQILGQKVEFLVSFYNNEISEKSEIFDDQFSVERPDGSNFTLKIRSTKLEDSAMYFCASRLEREGISDEQFFGPGTRLTVL.

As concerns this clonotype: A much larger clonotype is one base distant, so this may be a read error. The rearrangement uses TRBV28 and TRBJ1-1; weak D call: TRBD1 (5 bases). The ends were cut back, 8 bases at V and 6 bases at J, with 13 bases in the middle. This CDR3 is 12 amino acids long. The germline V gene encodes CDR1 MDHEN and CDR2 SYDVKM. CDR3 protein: CASGDLGAEAFF. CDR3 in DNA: TGTGCCAGCGGTGACCTGGGGGCTGAAGCTTTCTTT.

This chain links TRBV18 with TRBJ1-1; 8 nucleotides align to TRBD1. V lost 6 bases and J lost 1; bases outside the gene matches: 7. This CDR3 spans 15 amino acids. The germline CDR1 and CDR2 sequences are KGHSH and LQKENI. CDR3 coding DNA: TGTGCCAGCTCGCCCGCAGGGACAGGGAACACTGAAGCTTTCTTT. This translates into CASSPAGTGNTEAFF.

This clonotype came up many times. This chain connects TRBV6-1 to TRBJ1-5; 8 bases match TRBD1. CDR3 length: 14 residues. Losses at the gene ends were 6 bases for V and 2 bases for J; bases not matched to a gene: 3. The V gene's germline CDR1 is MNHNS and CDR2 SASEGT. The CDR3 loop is CASRQGAGNQPQHF. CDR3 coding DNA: TGTGCCAGCAGGCAGGGGGCGGGCAATCAGCCCCAGCATTTT.

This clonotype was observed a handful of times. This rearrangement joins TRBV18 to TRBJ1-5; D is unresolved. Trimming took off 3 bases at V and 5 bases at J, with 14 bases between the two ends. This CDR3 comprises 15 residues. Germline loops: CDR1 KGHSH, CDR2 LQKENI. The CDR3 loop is CASSPTETKHQPQHF. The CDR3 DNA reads TGTGCCAGCTCACCGACCGAGACAAAACATCAGCCCCAGCATTTT.

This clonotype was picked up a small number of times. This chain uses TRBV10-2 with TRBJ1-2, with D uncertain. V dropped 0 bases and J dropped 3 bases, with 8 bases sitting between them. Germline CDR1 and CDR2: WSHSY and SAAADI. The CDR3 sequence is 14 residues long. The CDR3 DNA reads TGCGCCAGCAGTGAGTCGAATGGATACTATGGCTACACCTTC. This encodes CASSESNGYYGYTF.

The CDR3 DNA reads as TGCAGCGTCCCCTCGGGACAGACGTTGAACACTGAAGCTTTCTTT. The encoded protein is CSVPSGQTLNTEAFF. The V and J genes are TRBV29-1 and TRBJ1-1, with 7 nucleotides matching TRBD1. The CDR3 consists of 15 residues. V trimming: 6 bases; J trimming: 0 bases; junction bases outside the gene matches: 10. The germline V gene encodes CDR1 SQVTM and CDR2 ANQGSEA.

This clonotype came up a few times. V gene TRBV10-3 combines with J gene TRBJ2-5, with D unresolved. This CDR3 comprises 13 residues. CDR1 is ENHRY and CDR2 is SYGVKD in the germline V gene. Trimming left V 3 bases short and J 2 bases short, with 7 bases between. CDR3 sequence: CAISDRPQETQYF. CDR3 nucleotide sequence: TGTGCCATCAGTGATCGCCCGCAAGAGACCCAGTACTTC.

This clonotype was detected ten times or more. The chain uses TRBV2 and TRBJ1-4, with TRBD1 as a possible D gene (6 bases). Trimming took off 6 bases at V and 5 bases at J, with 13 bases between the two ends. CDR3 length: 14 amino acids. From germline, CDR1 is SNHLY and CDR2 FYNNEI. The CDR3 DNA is TGTGCCAGCAGGCCCCAGGGGAGGAATGAAAAACTGTTTTTT. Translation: CASRPQGRNEKLFF.

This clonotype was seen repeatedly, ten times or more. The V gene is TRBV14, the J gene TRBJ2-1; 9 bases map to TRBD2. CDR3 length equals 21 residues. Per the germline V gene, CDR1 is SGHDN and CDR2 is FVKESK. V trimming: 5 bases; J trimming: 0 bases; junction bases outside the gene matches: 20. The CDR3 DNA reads TGTGCCAGCAGCGCAAGCGCCCCCAGAGCGGGAGGCAGGAGCTCCTACAATGAGCAGTTCTTC. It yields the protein CASSASAPRAGGRSSYNEQFF.

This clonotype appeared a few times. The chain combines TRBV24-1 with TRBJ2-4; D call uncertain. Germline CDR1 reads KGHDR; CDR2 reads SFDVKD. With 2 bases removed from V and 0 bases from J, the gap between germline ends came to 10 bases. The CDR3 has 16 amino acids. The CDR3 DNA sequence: TGTGCCACCAGTGATTCTGGACCACTAGCCAAAAACATTCAGTACTTC. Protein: CATSDSGPLAKNIQYF.

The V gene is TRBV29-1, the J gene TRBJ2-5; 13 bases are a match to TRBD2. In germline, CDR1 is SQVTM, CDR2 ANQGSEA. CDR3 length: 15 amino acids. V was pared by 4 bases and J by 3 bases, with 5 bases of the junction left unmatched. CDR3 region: CSVVGLAGPKETQYF. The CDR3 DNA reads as TGCAGCGTTGTGGGACTAGCGGGGCCTAAAGAGACCCAGTACTTC.

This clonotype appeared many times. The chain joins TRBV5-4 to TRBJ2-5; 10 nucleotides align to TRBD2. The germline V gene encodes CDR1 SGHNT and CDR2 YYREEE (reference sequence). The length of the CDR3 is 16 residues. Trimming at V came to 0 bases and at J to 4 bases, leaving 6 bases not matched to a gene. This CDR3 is CASSLDRASGGETQYF. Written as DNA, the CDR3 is TGTGCCAGCAGCTTGGACAGGGCTAGCGGGGGAGAGACCCAGTACTTC.

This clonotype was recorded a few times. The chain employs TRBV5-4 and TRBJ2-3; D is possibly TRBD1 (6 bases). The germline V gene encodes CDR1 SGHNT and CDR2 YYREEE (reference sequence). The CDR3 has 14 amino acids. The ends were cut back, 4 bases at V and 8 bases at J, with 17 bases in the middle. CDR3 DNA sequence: TGTGCCAGCAGCCCGCTCTCCGGACAGCCTACGCAGTATTTT. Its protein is CASSPLSGQPTQYF.

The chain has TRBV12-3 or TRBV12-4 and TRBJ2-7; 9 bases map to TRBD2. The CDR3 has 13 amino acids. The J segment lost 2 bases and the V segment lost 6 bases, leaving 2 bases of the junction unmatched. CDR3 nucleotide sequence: TGTGCCAGCAGATCTAGCGGGACCTACGAGCAGTACTTC. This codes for CASRSSGTYEQYF.

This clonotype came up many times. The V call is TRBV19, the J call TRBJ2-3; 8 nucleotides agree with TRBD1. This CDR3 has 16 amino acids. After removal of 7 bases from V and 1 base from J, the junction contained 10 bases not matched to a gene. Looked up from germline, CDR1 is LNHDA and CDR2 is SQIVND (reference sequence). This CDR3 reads CASTRWGQAGTDTQYF. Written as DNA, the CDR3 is TGTGCCAGTACCCGATGGGGACAGGCTGGCACAGATACGCAGTATTTT.